One sample yielded the 3 T cell receptor beta chains listed below, sequenced in a study of blood T cells in healthy people across ages. Using a J-beta primer mix together with a sample-barcoded 5' primer, a second PCR was run for about 6 to 12 cycles. MiXCR was run by TCRdb on the 5' RACE reads, yielding one entry per CDR3 protein. The sample records more than 650,000 distinct CDR3 sequences, 20% to 25% being singletons. Sample: blood. The receptors stem from a man aged 70-80 years in good health.

In this sample, this clonotype turned up many times. J is TRBJ2-7 and V is TRBV14, with a weak D call TRBD2 (5 bases). This CDR3 has 15 residues. Germline CDR1 SGHDN, CDR2 FVKESK. V lost 0 bases to trimming and J lost 3 bases, with 12 bases between them. CDR3 in amino acids: CASSQDKRRGYEQYF. CDR3 bases: TGTGCCAGCAGCCAAGATAAAAGACGGGGCTACGAGCAGTACTTC.

The J gene is TRBJ2-1, the V gene TRBV20-1; TRBD2 matches at 14 bases. This CDR3 is built from 17 residues. Per germline, CDR1 DFQATT and CDR2 SNEGSKA (reference sequence). J gave up 0 bases and V 3 bases, and 4 bases lay outside the gene matches. The CDR3 region has the DNA TGCAGTGCTAGGCGACTAGCGGGAGGGAGCTCCTACAATGAGCAGTTCTTC. Translating it yields CSARRLAGGSSYNEQFF.

V usage is TRBV7-9 and J usage is TRBJ2-7; no clear D gene. The J call may be faulty, since TRBJ2-5 better matches the DNA end. The CDR3 has 16 residues. Germline loops: CDR1 SEHNR, CDR2 FQNEAQ (reference sequence). CDR3 nucleotides: TGTGCCAGCAGCGAACTAAGGTACCAGCAAAAAGAGACCCAGTACTTC. Amino acids: CASSELRYQQKETQYF.